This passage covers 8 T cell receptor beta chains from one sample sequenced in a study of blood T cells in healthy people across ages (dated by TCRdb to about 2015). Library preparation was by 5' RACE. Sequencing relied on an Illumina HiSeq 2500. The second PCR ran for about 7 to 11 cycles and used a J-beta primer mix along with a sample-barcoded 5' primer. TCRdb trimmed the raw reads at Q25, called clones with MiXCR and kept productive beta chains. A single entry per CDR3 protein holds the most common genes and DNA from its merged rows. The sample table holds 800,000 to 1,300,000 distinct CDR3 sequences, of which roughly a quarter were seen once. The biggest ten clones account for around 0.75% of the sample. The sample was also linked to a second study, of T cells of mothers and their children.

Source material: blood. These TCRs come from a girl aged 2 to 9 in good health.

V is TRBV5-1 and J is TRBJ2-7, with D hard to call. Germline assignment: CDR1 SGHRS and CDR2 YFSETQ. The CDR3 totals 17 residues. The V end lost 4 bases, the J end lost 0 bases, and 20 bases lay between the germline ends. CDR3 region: CASSPLGFPDLSYEQYF. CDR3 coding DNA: TGCGCCAGCAGCCCCCTCGGATTCCCCGATCTCTCCTACGAGCAGTACTTC.

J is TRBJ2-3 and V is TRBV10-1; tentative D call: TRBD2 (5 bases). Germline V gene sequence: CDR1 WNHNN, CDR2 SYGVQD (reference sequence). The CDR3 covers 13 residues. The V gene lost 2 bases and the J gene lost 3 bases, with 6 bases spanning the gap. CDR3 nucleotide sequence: TGCGCCAGCAGTGAGGACTATACAGATACGCAGTATTTT. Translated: CASSEDYTDTQYF.

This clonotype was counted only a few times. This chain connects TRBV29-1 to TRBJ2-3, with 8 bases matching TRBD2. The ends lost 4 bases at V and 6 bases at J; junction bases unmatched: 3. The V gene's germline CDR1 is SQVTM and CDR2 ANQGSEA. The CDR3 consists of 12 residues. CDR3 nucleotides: TGCAGCGTTGTTCCTAGCGGGGATACGCAGTATTTT. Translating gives CSVVPSGDTQYF.

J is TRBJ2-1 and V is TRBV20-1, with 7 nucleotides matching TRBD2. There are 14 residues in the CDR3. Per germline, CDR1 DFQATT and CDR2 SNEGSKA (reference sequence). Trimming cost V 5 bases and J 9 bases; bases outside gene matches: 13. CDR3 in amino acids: CSALPGLEGTEQFF. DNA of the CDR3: TGCAGTGCTCTCCCTGGACTAGAAGGCACTGAGCAGTTCTTC.

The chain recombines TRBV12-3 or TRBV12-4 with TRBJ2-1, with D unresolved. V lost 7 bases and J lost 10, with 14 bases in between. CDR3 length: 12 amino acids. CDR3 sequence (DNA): TGTGCCAGCATCCTCGACTTGAGGGAGCAGTTCTTC. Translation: CASILDLREQFF.

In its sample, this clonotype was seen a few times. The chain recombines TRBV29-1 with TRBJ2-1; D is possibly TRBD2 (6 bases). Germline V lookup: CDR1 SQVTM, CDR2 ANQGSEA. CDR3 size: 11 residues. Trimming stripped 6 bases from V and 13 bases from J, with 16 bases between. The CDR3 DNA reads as TGCAGCGTAGACACCCGGGACTCTCAGTTCTTC. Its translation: CSVDTRDSQFF.

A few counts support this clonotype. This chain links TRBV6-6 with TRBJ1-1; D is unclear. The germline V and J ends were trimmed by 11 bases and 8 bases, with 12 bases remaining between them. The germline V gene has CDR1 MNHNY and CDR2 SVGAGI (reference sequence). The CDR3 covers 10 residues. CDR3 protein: CAGEVGEAFF. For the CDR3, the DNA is TGTGCCGGGGAGGTTGGAGAAGCTTTCTTT.

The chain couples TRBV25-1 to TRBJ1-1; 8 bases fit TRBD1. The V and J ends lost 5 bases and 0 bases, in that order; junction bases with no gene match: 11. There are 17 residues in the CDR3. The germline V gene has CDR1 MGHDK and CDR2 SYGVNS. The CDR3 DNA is TGTGCCAGCAGTAGAGAGAAGAGGACAGGGCTGAACACTGAAGCTTTCTTT. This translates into CASSREKRTGLNTEAFF.